The text below deals with one T cell receptor beta chain. Its target is not known. Documented time point: persistent/refractory GD, antithyroid drugs over 5 years with positive TRAb. RNA isolated from PBMCs was used to make the TCR library. CDR1 is SGHAT and CDR2 is FQNNGV in the germline V gene. The CDR3 totals 14 residues. With 2 bases clipped from V and 4 bases from J, the junction kept 3 bases outside the gene matches. These data come from a study of regulatory T cells in long-lasting Graves disease. Looking at the study overall: A definition of persistent Graves' disease required over 5 years of antithyroid drugs plus positive TSH receptor antibodies.

According to the study, TCR beta libraries were built with iRepertoire HTBI primers and CDR3-region Arm-PCR. A single record per CDR3 protein comes from TCRdb applying MiXCR to the multiplex PCR reads. The sample has a few hundred thousand distinct CDR3 sequences; approximately 20% are singletons. Study-level results: TCR diversity was lower in persistent Graves' patients than in newly diagnosed ones.

The source of this sequence is a female donor with Graves disease. The chain carries TRBV11-2 and TRBJ2-7; TRBD1 aligns across 9 bases. This specimen consisted of peripheral blood mononuclear cells (PBMCs), obtained when the disease was refractory, from a patient treated with antithyroid drugs. In nucleotides, the CDR3 is TGTGCCAGCAGCTTAATGACAGGGGGATACGAGCAGTACTTC. Its protein product is CASSLMTGGYEQYF.